This TCR beta chain was identified during a study of blood T cell repertoires in COVID-19. Background on the study: Italy, Spain and the United States were the sources of the convalescent and acute COVID-19 samples. Sample material is recorded as cDNA or gDNA derived from T cells, B-cell-depleted T cells, or PBMCs.

This clone was seen at least ten times. CDR3 length equals 19 residues. V lost 1 base and J 1 base, leaving 19 bases between the germline ends. Germline CDR1 LGHDT, CDR2 YNNKEL (reference sequence). The authors' processing: Amplified reference gene primers provided the basis for estimating nucleated cell counts. The table came from immunoSEQ multiplex PCR; TCRdb's copy has only in-frame clones and leaves some out. That table is the source of V, J and clone size, and D and trimming were worked out from the DNA. Of approximately 200,000 clones in the sample, approximately 81% are singletons; the top ten hold 15% to 20%. Seattle patients were enrolled while actively infected and followed longitudinally.

The sequenced material came from peripheral blood. The J gene is TRBJ2-2, the V gene TRBV3-1 (or the pseudogene TRBV3-2); TRBD1 is a possible D gene (6 bases). This TCR came from a person aged 65 to 79 with COVID-19, enrolled during active disease. The CDR3 spells CASSQVFQGIVMNTGELFF. In DNA form, the CDR3 reads TGTGCCAGCAGCCAAGTCTTCCAGGGGATCGTAATGAACACCGGGGAGCTGTTTTTT.